These 30 T cell receptor beta chains were all obtained from the same sample, sequenced in a study of blood T cell repertoires in COVID-19. Assay: immunoSEQ multiplex PCR; the TCRdb copy retains only in-frame clones and omits some. The sample lists roughly 230,000 clones, approximately 85% occurring once. Sequenced material: peripheral blood. All receptors derive from a human donor in a cohort sampled during active COVID-19.

The gene calls are TRBV4-3 and TRBJ2-2; TRBD1 is a possible D gene (5 bases). The germline V gene has CDR1 LGHNA and CDR2 YSLEER. The CDR3 consists of 16 residues. V lost 0 bases and J 1 base, leaving 9 bases between the germline ends. The DNA of the CDR3 is TGCGCCAGCAGCCAAGAGGACAACCTGAACACCGGGGAGCTGTTTTTT. Its translation is CASSQEDNLNTGELFF.

The J gene is TRBJ2-7, the V gene TRBV14; 13 nucleotides line up with TRBD2. V was pared by 1 base and J by 12 bases, with 9 bases of the junction left unmatched. Germline V lookup: CDR1 SGHDN, CDR2 FVKESK. The CDR3 extends over 15 amino acids. For the CDR3, the DNA is TGTGCCAGCAGCCAAGCCCCCGGGACTAGCGGGATCTGGTACTTC. It encodes CASSQAPGTSGIWYF.

The J gene is TRBJ2-7, the V gene TRBV18; 8 bases are a match to TRBD1. Trimming took 8 bases from V and 3 from J; bases not matched to a gene: 6. The germline CDR1 and CDR2 sequences are KGHSH and LQKENI. This CDR3 region has 13 residues. CDR3 in amino acids: CASRDRRDYEQYF. The CDR3 region has the DNA TGTGCCAGCCGGGACAGGAGGGACTACGAGCAGTACTTC.

The chain is built from TRBV12-5 and TRBJ1-5; D is perhaps TRBD1 (5 bases). Trimming shortened V by 5 bases and J by 4 bases, and 15 bases separated the two germline ends. This CDR3 contains 15 residues. CDR1 is LGHNT, CDR2 FRNRAP, per germline. The CDR3 DNA reads as TGTGCTAGTGGTCGCGAACAGGAAATAAATCAGCCCCAGCATTTT. It codes for CASGREQEINQPQHF. Full variable domain (missing parts from reference TRBV12-5 and TRBJ1-5): DARVTQTPRHKVTEMGQEVTMRCQPILGHNTVFWYRQTMMQGLELLAYFRNRAPLDDSGMPKDRFSAEMPDATLATLKIQPSEPRDSAVYFCASGREQEINQPQHFGDGTRLSIL.

V usage is TRBV5-1 and J usage is TRBJ2-7; 11 nucleotides match TRBD1. Trimming at V came to 3 bases and at J to 5 bases, leaving 7 bases not matched to a gene. CDR3 length equals 15 residues. CDR1 is SGHRS and CDR2 is YFSETQ in the germline V gene. The CDR3 loop is CASSYGQGAKDEQYF. The CDR3 DNA reads TGCGCCAGCAGCTACGGACAGGGGGCAAAGGACGAGCAGTACTTC.

The chain has TRBV4-3 and TRBJ1-2, with 7 bases lining up with TRBD1. The CDR3 sequence is 14 residues long. From germline, CDR1 is LGHNA and CDR2 YSLEER. The V and J ends lost 0 bases and 7 bases, in that order; junction bases with no gene match: 5. This CDR3 reads CASSQDTGVGGYTF. The CDR3 bases are TGCGCCAGCAGCCAAGATACAGGGGTTGGTGGCTACACCTTC.

The chain has TRBV7-2 and TRBJ2-3; D not resolved. The length of the CDR3 is 15 residues. V shed 1 base and J shed 6 bases, with 14 bases lying between them. CDR1 SGHTA and CDR2 FQGNSA come from the germline V gene. The CDR3 DNA is TGTGCCAGCAGCTTAGGACTCACCCTATGGGATACGCAGTATTTT. It yields the protein CASSLGLTLWDTQYF.

The genes are TRBV4-3 and TRBJ2-1, with 8 bases lining up with TRBD2. CDR1 and CDR2 (germline): LGHNA, YSLEER. The V and J ends lost 3 bases and 6 bases, in that order; junction bases with no gene match: 10. The CDR3 spans 16 residues. The CDR3 coding sequence is TGCGCCAGCAGCCACTGGTCGGGAGGGCCCGGCAATGAGCAGTTCTTC. It translates to CASSHWSGGPGNEQFF.

The gene calls are TRBV5-1 and TRBJ1-2, with no clear D. V lost 7 bases, J lost 7 bases, and 23 bases lay in between. Germline V gene sequence: CDR1 SGHRS, CDR2 YFSETQ. There are 15 residues in the CDR3. The CDR3 region is CASSLNGPMTGGYTF. CDR3 coding DNA: TGCGCCAGCTCCTTGAACGGTCCCATGACGGGTGGCTACACCTTC.

This chain links TRBV6-5 with TRBJ2-6, with D perhaps TRBD2 (6 bases). The V gene's germline CDR1 is MNHEY and CDR2 SVGAGI. This CDR3 is 15 amino acids long. V lost 7 bases and J 0 bases, leaving 10 bases between the germline ends. CDR3 residues: CASTLGGSGANVLTF. The CDR3 nucleotides read TGTGCCAGCACCTTGGGGGGCTCTGGGGCCAACGTCCTGACTTTC.

V is TRBV10-3 and J is TRBJ1-4; D unresolved. The CDR3 spans 13 residues. Trimming took 6 bases from V and 0 from J, leaving 5 bases between them. Germline V lookup: CDR1 ENHRY, CDR2 SYGVKD. CDR3 in amino acids: CAIRRATNEKLFF. In DNA form, the CDR3 reads TGTGCCATCAGGCGTGCAACTAATGAAAAACTGTTTTTT.

The chain carries TRBV6-4 and TRBJ2-7, with 8 bases lining up with TRBD2. V shed 8 bases, J shed 6 bases, and the junction held 9 bases outside the gene matches. Germline lookup yields CDR1 MRHNA and CDR2 SNTAGT. The CDR3 spans 13 residues. CDR3 in amino acids: CASPRGGVVEQYF. CDR3 coding DNA: TGTGCCAGCCCTCGGGGGGGGGTGGTCGAGCAGTACTTC.

The chain carries TRBV4-2 and TRBJ1-3; D is perhaps TRBD1 (5 bases). The CDR3 covers 15 residues. Germline lookup yields CDR1 LGHNA and CDR2 YNFKEQ. Between the trimmed V and J ends, which lost 4 bases and 0 bases, there was a span of 10 bases. The CDR3 loop is CASSRGLDSGNTIYF. Written as DNA, the CDR3 is TGTGCCAGCAGCCGGGGACTGGACTCTGGAAACACCATATATTTT.

Points on this clone: The same CDR3 arises from other DNA sequences in this sample as well. This CDR3 is CASSPAGANTEAFF. CDR3 coding DNA: TGTGCCAGCTCACCTGCAGGGGCGAACACTGAAGCTTTCTTT. J is TRBJ1-1 and V is TRBV18; tentatively, D is TRBD1 (6 bases). Germline CDR1 reads KGHSH; CDR2 reads LQKENI. CDR3 length: 14 amino acids. V lost 3 bases and J 1 base, leaving 9 bases between the germline ends.

The V gene is TRBV19, the J gene TRBJ2-5; possibly TRBD2 for D (6 bases). V was cut by 3 bases and J by 1 base, with 12 bases left in between. Germline CDR1 reads LNHDA; CDR2 reads SQIVND (reference sequence). CDR3 length: 15 residues. Here the CDR3 DNA reads TGTGCCAGTAGTATGTATGGCGGGGTCCAAGAGACCCAGTACTTC. Amino acid sequence: CASSMYGGVQETQYF. Complete variable domain (other parts from reference TRBV19 and TRBJ2-5): DGGITQSPKYLFRKEGQNVTLSCEQNLNHDAMYWYRQDPGQGLRLIYYSQIVNDFQKGDIAEGYSVSREKKESFPLTVTSAQKNPTAFYLCASSMYGGVQETQYFGPGTRLLVL.

A single count supports this clone. The chain couples TRBV5-6 to TRBJ2-7; a weak D match, TRBD1 (5 bases). CDR1 and CDR2 (germline): SGHDT, YYEEEE. V gave up 2 bases and J gave up 0 bases, with 9 bases separating them. The CDR3 contains 14 residues. The CDR3 region has the DNA TGTGCCAGCAGCTTTGCAGGGCCCTCCTACGAGCAGTACTTC. Amino acid sequence: CASSFAGPSYEQYF.

V usage is TRBV6-5 and J usage is TRBJ2-7, with TRBD2 matching over 8 bases. CDR3 length: 16 amino acids. In germline, CDR1 is MNHEY, CDR2 SVGAGI. V gave up 0 bases and J gave up 4 bases; unmatched junction bases: 8. The CDR3 sequence: CASSYSMTSVRYEQYF. CDR3 DNA sequence: TGTGCCAGCAGTTACTCGATGACTAGCGTGAGGTACGAGCAGTACTTC.

CDR3 DNA: TGTGCCAGCAAGGGGGGGCATGGCTACACCTTC. Its translation: CASKGGHGYTF. This sequence joins TRBV6-5 and TRBJ1-2, with D perhaps matching TRBD1 (6 bases). This CDR3 region has 11 residues. Trimming left V 7 bases short and J 6 bases short, with 9 bases between. In germline, CDR1 is MNHEY, CDR2 SVGAGI.

The rearrangement joins TRBV15 to TRBJ1-6, with D possibly TRBD1 on 5 matching bases. Germline CDR1 LNHNV, CDR2 YYDKDF (reference sequence). V dropped 0 bases and J dropped 0 bases, with 9 bases sitting between them. The CDR3 has 17 amino acids. The CDR3 DNA is TGTGCCACCAGCAGAGATAGGGGAAGCTCCTATAATTCACCCCTCCACTTT. Amino acids: CATSRDRGSSYNSPLHF. The whole variable domain, remainder taken from reference TRBV15 and TRBJ1-6, is DAMVIQNPRYQVTQFGKPVTLSCSQTLNHNVMYWYQQKSSQAPKLLFHYYDKDFNNEADTPDNFQSRRPNTSFCFLDIRSPGLGDTAMYLCATSRDRGSSYNSPLHFGNGTRLTVT.

This chain links TRBV15 with TRBJ2-7; the D gene is possibly TRBD1 (5 bases). The V gene lost 0 bases and the J gene lost 2 bases, with 17 bases spanning the gap. The CDR3 contains 17 residues. Germline-derived CDR1 and CDR2 are LNHNV and YYDKDF (reference sequence). The CDR3 DNA reads TGTGCCACCAGCAGAGATCAGGGTGAGGTGATAGCCTACGAGCAGTACTTC. Encoded protein: CATSRDQGEVIAYEQYF.

The V call is TRBV24-1, the J call TRBJ2-2; tentatively, D is TRBD1 (5 bases). CDR3 length: 16 residues. Germline assignment: CDR1 KGHDR and CDR2 SFDVKD. V was shortened by 3 bases and J by 3 bases, with 13 bases between the two germline ends. The CDR3 region has the DNA TGTGCCACCAGTGATCCCGACAGTACGTACACCGGGGAGCTGTTTTTT. Its protein product is CATSDPDSTYTGELFF.

In its sample, this clone was seen once. V gene TRBV6-4 combines with J gene TRBJ2-3; 10 nucleotides agree with TRBD1. The V gene's germline CDR1 is MRHNA and CDR2 SNTAGT. This CDR3 is 16 amino acids long. V lost 9 bases and J lost 0; bases outside the gene matches: 9. The CDR3 sequence: CASSPDRGRSTDTQYF. The CDR3 coding sequence is TGTGCCAGTTCCCCCGACAGGGGGCGAAGCACAGATACGCAGTATTTT.

This chain joins TRBV10-3 and TRBJ2-1; tentatively, D is TRBD2 (6 bases). This CDR3 is 13 amino acids long. Germline V gene lookup returns CDR1 ENHRY and CDR2 SYGVKD. V dropped 5 bases and J dropped 5 bases, with 10 bases sitting between them. The CDR3 spells CAISPGDHNEQFF. Here the CDR3 DNA reads TGTGCCATCAGTCCGGGAGACCACAATGAGCAGTTCTTC.

This chain uses TRBV7-9 with TRBJ1-2; 9 nucleotides align to TRBD1. CDR3 length equals 15 residues. Germline CDR1 and CDR2: SEHNR and FQNEAQ (reference sequence). The V segment lost 1 base and the J segment 9 bases; nucleotides outside the gene matches: 9. The CDR3 spells CASSLGTGASGRYTF. DNA for the CDR3: TGTGCCAGCAGCTTAGGGACAGGGGCTTCAGGCCGCTACACCTTC.

Here the CDR3 reads CASSTLTGTSGATDTQYF. Here the CDR3 DNA reads TGTGCCAGTAGTACTCTAACCGGGACTAGCGGAGCCACAGATACGCAGTATTTT. The chain has TRBV19 and TRBJ2-3; 11 bases agree with TRBD2. V gave up 4 bases and J gave up 2 bases; unmatched junction bases: 11. Germline CDR1 is LNHDA and CDR2 is SQIVND (reference sequence). The CDR3 spans 18 residues.

This clone was seen a single time. The V and J genes are TRBV19 and TRBJ1-5, with D unresolved. The CDR3 is made up of 15 amino acids. Per the germline V gene, CDR1 is LNHDA and CDR2 is SQIVND (reference sequence). The V end lost 6 bases, the J end lost 4 bases, and 16 bases lay between the germline ends. The CDR3 region is CASRTNHGENQPQHF. CDR3 DNA sequence: TGTGCCAGTAGGACCAATCACGGGGAAAATCAGCCCCAGCATTTT.

The count of this clone is one. The rearrangement uses TRBV4-3 and TRBJ1-4; 9 nucleotides align to TRBD1. Germline assignment: CDR1 LGHNA and CDR2 YSLEER. V dropped 2 bases and J dropped 5; count of bases not matched to a gene: 6. This CDR3 contains 16 residues. This chain's CDR3 is CASSQQTGTGNEKLFF. CDR3 DNA sequence: TGCGCCAGCAGCCAACAAACCGGGACAGGGAATGAAAAACTGTTTTTT.

This chain links TRBV16 with TRBJ2-2; D is unclear. The V gene lost 1 base and the J gene lost 5 bases, with 8 bases spanning the gap. The CDR3 loop spans 14 amino acids. Germline-derived CDR1 and CDR2 are KGHSY and FQNENV. The DNA of the CDR3 is TGTGCCAGCAGCCAATTCCAGACTACCGGGGAGCTGTTTTTT. Translated: CASSQFQTTGELFF.

In this sample, this clone turned up once. This sequence joins TRBV4-3 and TRBJ2-7; the match to TRBD1 covers 9 bases. The germline gives CDR1 LGHNA, CDR2 YSLEER. The V gene end was trimmed by 2 bases and the J gene end by 1 base; junction bases not matched to a gene: 6. The length of the CDR3 is 16 residues. CDR3 sequence reads: CASSQTGGALSYEQYF. Here the CDR3 DNA reads TGCGCCAGCAGCCAAACAGGGGGCGCACTGTCCTACGAGCAGTACTTC.

This sequence joins TRBV29-1 and TRBJ1-4; D gene ambiguous. Germline CDR1 reads SQVTM; CDR2 reads ANQGSEA. Trimming stripped 1 base from V and 2 bases from J, with 8 bases between. This CDR3 has 14 residues. DNA of the CDR3: TGCAGCGTTGAAGGAGGCATGACTAATGAAAAACTGTTTTTT. Amino acids: CSVEGGMTNEKLFF.